This paragraph covers one T cell receptor (beta chain) sequence. Its antigen remains unknown. These data are taken from a study of OX40 agonist ivuxolimab in advanced cancers. Study results and caveats: At 0.1-3.0 mg/kg, partial responders had clonal expansion among the lowest observed.

Assay used: immunoSEQ multiplex PCR; TCRdb lists only in-frame clones, some missing. Of about 83,000 clones detected, approximately 90% appear once; the ten largest clones hold 0.72%. The germline gives CDR1 SGHNT, CDR2 YYREEE (reference sequence). The CDR3 has 15 amino acids. The trim removed 0 bases at V and 8 bases at J, leaving 7 bases unmatched. The TCR originated in an adult with an advanced solid tumor such as melanoma, head and neck, liver or kidney cancer. The chain has TRBV5-4 and TRBJ2-1, with 8 bases fitting TRBD2. Sequenced here: CD4+ or CD8+ T cells sorted from blood, sampled in a trial of the OX40 agonist ivuxolimab. The DNA of the CDR3 is TGTGCCAGCAGCTTGGCCAGCGGGGGTAAGGATGAGCAGTTCTTC. Translation: CASSLASGGKDEQFF.